The 13 T cell receptor beta chains presented below share a single source sample, sequenced in a study of radiotherapy plus CTLA-4 blockade in lung cancer. The method was immunoSEQ multiplex PCR; TCRdb's version includes in-frame clones alone and lacks a portion of them. The sample lists approximately 35,000 clones; around 85% were seen once. The sequences come from peripheral blood, collected from a patient treated with radiotherapy plus ipilimumab. The receptors were sampled from a human donor with non-small cell lung cancer who had stable disease on radiotherapy plus ipilimumab.

The chain combines TRBV7-2 with TRBJ1-5; 7 bases fit TRBD1. This CDR3 is 14 amino acids long. Germline CDR1 SGHTA, CDR2 FQGNSA. With V trimmed by 4 bases and J by 5 bases, 5 bases remained unmatched. The CDR3 spells CASSSRDSYQPQHF. The CDR3, as DNA: TGTGCCAGCAGCTCCCGGGACAGTTATCAGCCCCAGCATTTT.

There are a few counts of this clone. The chain has TRBV28 and TRBJ2-1; TRBD1 matches 7 bases. In germline, CDR1 is MDHEN, CDR2 SYDVKM. This CDR3 has 14 residues. Losses at the gene ends were 5 bases for V and 6 bases for J; bases not matched to a gene: 7. CDR3 region: CASSPVHRGNEQFF. Here the CDR3 DNA reads TGTGCCAGCAGTCCAGTGCACAGGGGCAATGAGCAGTTCTTC.

The V and J genes are TRBV29-1 and TRBJ1-1, with 8 bases aligning to TRBD1. The CDR3 length is 12 residues. The trim removed 7 bases at V and 4 bases at J, leaving 5 bases unmatched. Germline assignment: CDR1 SQVTM and CDR2 ANQGSEA. In DNA, the CDR3 is TGCAGCGCGGACAGGGCCGGCACTGAAGCTTTCTTT. Translating gives CSADRAGTEAFF. The whole variable domain, filled in from reference TRBV29-1 and TRBJ1-1, reads SAVISQKPSRDICQRGTSLTIQCQVDSQVTMMFWYRQQPGQSLTLIATANQGSEATYESGFVIDKFPISRPNLTFSTLTVSNMSPEDSSIYLCSADRAGTEAFFGQGTRLTVV.

This clone has just a few counts. CDR3 bases: TGTGCCAGTAGTATAGATATCGGGAGGGCGACCGGGTACGAGCAGTACTTC. Translated: CASSIDIGRATGYEQYF. The chain couples TRBV19 to TRBJ2-7; 8 positions match TRBD2. With 0 bases clipped from V and 4 bases from J, the junction kept 11 bases outside the gene matches. The germline V gene encodes CDR1 LNHDA and CDR2 SQIVND (reference sequence). The CDR3 totals 17 residues.

The rearrangement joins TRBV7-3 to TRBJ2-3; possibly TRBD1 for D (6 bases). Per the germline V gene, CDR1 is SGHTA and CDR2 is FQGTGA. Trimming shortened V by 3 bases and J by 1 base, and 11 bases separated the two germline ends. This CDR3 has 15 residues. The CDR3 region has the DNA TGTGCCAGCAGCTTCTCCGGGACACGCACAGATACGCAGTATTTT. This encodes CASSFSGTRTDTQYF.

The V call is TRBV28, the J call TRBJ2-5; 8 nucleotides agree with TRBD1. The closer fit of TRBJ2-7 to the DNA end suggests the J call may be wrong. CDR3 length equals 13 residues. CDR1 and CDR2 (germline): MDHEN, SYDVKM. CDR3 coding DNA: TGTGCCAGCAGAGGACAGGGAAAGGACGAGCAGTACTTC. Protein product: CASRGQGKDEQYF.

The chain carries TRBV21-1 and TRBJ2-7; no DNA check was done on the table's D call, TRBD2. TRBV21-1 is marked as a pseudogene. This CDR3 has 15 residues. The CDR3 is CASKGLAGPSYEQYF. In DNA, the CDR3 is TGTGCCAGCAAGGGACTAGCGGGACCCTCCTACGAGCAGTACTTC.

This clone was picked up a small number of times. V usage is TRBV11-3 and J usage is TRBJ2-3; TRBD2 agrees at 10 bases. The germline V gene encodes CDR1 SGHNT and CDR2 YENEEA. This CDR3 is 18 amino acids long. The V gene end was trimmed by 4 bases and the J gene end by 2 bases; junction bases not matched to a gene: 12. The CDR3 protein is CASSYRAGGPTSTDTQYF. The CDR3 DNA reads as TGTGCCAGCAGCTACCGAGCGGGAGGGCCTACGTCCACAGATACGCAGTATTTT.

The DNA of the CDR3 is TGTGCCAGCAGTACCCCCCTTAGTAGTGAAGCTTTCTTT. Amino acids: CASSTPLSSEAFF. The rearrangement links TRBV28 to TRBJ1-1; D is unclear. Germline V lookup: CDR1 MDHEN, CDR2 SYDVKM. Trimming took 5 bases from V and 7 from J, leaving 14 bases between them. CDR3 length: 13 residues. Complete variable domain (other parts from reference TRBV28 and TRBJ1-1): DVKVTQSSRYLVKRTGEKVFLECVQDMDHENMFWYRQDPGLGLRLIYFSYDVKMKEKGDIPEGYSVSREKKERFSLILESASTNQTSMYLCASSTPLSSEAFFGQGTRLTVV.

The chain joins TRBV7-6 to TRBJ2-6; 7 bases agree with TRBD1. V gave up 1 base and J gave up 0 bases; unmatched junction bases: 9. Looked up from germline, CDR1 is SGHVS and CDR2 is FNYEAQ. The CDR3 is 19 amino acids. Here the CDR3 reads CASSLVRDSVLSGANVLTF. The CDR3 nucleotides are TGTGCCAGCAGCTTAGTCCGGGACAGTGTACTCTCTGGGGCCAACGTCCTGACTTTC. Looking up the rest from reference TRBV7-6 and TRBJ2-6 gives the full variable domain: GAGVSQSPRYKVTKRGQDVALRCDPISGHVSLYWYRQALGQGPEFLTYFNYEAQQDKSGLPNDRFSAERPEGSISTLTIQRTEQRDSAMYRCASSLVRDSVLSGANVLTFGAGSRLTVL.

V usage is TRBV28 and J usage is TRBJ2-7; 8 nucleotides match TRBD1. This CDR3 has 13 amino acids. V gave up 3 bases and J gave up 7 bases; unmatched junction bases: 5. Germline-derived CDR1 and CDR2 are MDHEN and SYDVKM. In DNA, the CDR3 is TGTGCCAGCAGTTTGACAGGGGAAAGAGAGCAGTACTTC. It encodes CASSLTGEREQYF.

V gene TRBV6-1 combines with J gene TRBJ2-6; D is perhaps TRBD1 (6 bases). V shed 2 bases and J shed 3 bases, with 14 bases lying between them. Germline V gene lookup returns CDR1 MNHNS and CDR2 SASEGT. The CDR3 spans 17 residues. The CDR3, as DNA: TGTGCCAGCAGTGAACGGGCCGCAGGGGATGGGGCCAACGTCCTGACTTTC. The encoded protein is CASSERAAGDGANVLTF.

This rearrangement joins TRBV5-1 to TRBJ2-2; 8 bases map to TRBD1. Germline CDR1 and CDR2: SGHRS and YFSETQ. The CDR3 totals 15 residues. The V gene end was trimmed by 4 bases and the J gene end by 5 bases; junction bases not matched to a gene: 7. The DNA for the CDR3 is TGCGCCAGCAGCCTGGACAGGGTTGAGACCGGGGAGCTGTTTTTT. Its protein is CASSLDRVETGELFF.